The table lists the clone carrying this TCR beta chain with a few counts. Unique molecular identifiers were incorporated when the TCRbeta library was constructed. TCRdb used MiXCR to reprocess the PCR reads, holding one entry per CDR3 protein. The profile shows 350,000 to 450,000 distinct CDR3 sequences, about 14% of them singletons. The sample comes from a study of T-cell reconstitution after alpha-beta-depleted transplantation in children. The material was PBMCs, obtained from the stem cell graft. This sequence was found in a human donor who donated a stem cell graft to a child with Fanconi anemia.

The CDR3 DNA sequence: TGTGCCAGCAGCTTGGCGGTCCCCTTTGAAGGAGCTTTCTTT. It translates to CASSLAVPFEGAFF. The rearrangement uses TRBV5-5 and TRBJ1-1, with D unclear. The CDR3 is 14 amino acids. V shed 0 bases and J shed 10 bases, with 16 bases lying between them. Germline CDR1 and CDR2: SGHKS and YYEKEE (reference sequence).